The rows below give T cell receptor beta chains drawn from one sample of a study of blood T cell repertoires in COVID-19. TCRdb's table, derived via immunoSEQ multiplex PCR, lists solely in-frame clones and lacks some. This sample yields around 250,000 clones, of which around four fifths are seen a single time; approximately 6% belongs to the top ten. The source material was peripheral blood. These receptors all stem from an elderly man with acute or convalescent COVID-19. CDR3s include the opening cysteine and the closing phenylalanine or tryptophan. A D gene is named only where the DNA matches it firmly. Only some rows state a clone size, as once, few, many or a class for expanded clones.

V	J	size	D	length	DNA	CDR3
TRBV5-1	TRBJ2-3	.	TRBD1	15	TGCGCCAGCAGCATACCGGGACAGGGCACAGATACGCAGTATTTT	CASSIPGQGTDTQYF
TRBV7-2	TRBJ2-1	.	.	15	TGTGCCAGCAGCTTAGTTAGGGGCGCTTACAATGAGCAGTTCTTC	CASSLVRGAYNEQFF
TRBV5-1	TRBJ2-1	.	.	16	TGCGCCAGCAGCCTAAGTGCACTAGGCCTAGGGAATGAGCAGTTCTTC	CASSLSALGLGNEQFF
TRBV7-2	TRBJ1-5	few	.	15	TGTGCCAGCAGCCCGACCCGCGGGGGTATACAGCCCCAGCATTTT	CASSPTRGGIQPQHF
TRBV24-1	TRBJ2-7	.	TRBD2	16	TGTGCCACCAGTGATGGGGGACTAGCGGCGTTCTACGAGCAGTACTTC	CATSDGGLAAFYEQYF
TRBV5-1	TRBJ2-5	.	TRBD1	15	TGCGCCAGCAGGGTGACCGGGGACAGGGGGGAGACCCAGTACTTC	CASRVTGDRGETQYF
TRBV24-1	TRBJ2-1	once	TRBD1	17	TGTGCCACCAGTGACCCGCGGCCGCAGGGGGCCTACAATGAGCAGTTCTTC	CATSDPRPQGAYNEQFF
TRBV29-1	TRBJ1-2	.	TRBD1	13	TGCAGCGTAGGTACAGGGGGCTTCTATGGCTACACCTTC	CSVGTGGFYGYTF
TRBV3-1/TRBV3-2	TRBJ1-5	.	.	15	TGTGCCAGCAGCCAATCAGGGGTCGGCAATCAGCCCCAGCATTTT	CASSQSGVGNQPQHF
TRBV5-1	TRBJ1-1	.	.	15	TGCGCCAGCAGCCCACTCGACAGCATCTACACTGAAGCTTTCTTT	CASSPLDSIYTEAFF
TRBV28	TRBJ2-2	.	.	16	TGTGCCAGCAGCTCTCAGGGGAGGGCTAACACCGGGGAGCTGTTTTTT	CASSSQGRANTGELFF
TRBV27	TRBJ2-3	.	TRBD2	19	TGTGCCAGCAGTTTATTTGGGCTAGCGGGAGGAGGATCCACAGATACGCAGTATTTT	CASSLFGLAGGGSTDTQYF
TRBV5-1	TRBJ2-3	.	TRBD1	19	TGCGCCAGCAGCTTGGTTTCGGACAGGCGAAGCGGAGGCACAGATACGCAGTATTTT	CASSLVSDRRSGGTDTQYF
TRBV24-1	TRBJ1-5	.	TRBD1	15	TGTGCCACGGGTCCGACAGGGGTTAGCAATCAGCCCCAGCATTTT	CATGPTGVSNQPQHF
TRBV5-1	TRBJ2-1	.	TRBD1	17	TGCGCCAGCAGCTTATGGACCGGGACAGGGCGGGACAATGAGCAGTTCTTC	CASSLWTGTGRDNEQFF
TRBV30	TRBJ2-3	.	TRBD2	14	TGTGCCTGGAGTACAGCGGGAGATTTGGATACGCAGTATTTT	CAWSTAGDLDTQYF
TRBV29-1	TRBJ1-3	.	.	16	TGCAGCGTTGAAGGAGCAGGGGCCGCGTCTGGAAACACCATATATTTT	CSVEGAGAASGNTIYF